This T cell receptor beta chain was captured by sequencing in a study of T cell repertoires in cytomegalovirus infection (dated by TCRdb to between 2017 and 2020). With regard to the full study: Because public TCR beta signatures pointed to carriage of CMV infection together with the matching HLA type, the HLA type of each donor mattered for the analysis.

Sequencing was performed on an Illumina HiSeq 1500. The public sequencing data were trimmed at Q25 with fastp and processed into clonotypes with MiXCR by TCRdb, which kept only in-frame beta chains. When rows share a CDR3 protein, they turn into one entry using the most common DNA and genes. This sample has 740,000 or so distinct CDR3 sequences in its table, and about a third of those were observed once. 2.8% of the sample belongs to the ten largest clones. This clonotype was found a few times. This clone's antigen is unknown. Nothing much larger sits one base from this clone, and base qualities are not available. Results and caveats for the whole study, not just this receptor: The ex vivo response was dominated by HLA-C-restricted CMV-specific TCR beta clonotypes, which also provided the single most frequent clonotype in two of eight donors. Carriers of CMV infection plus the relevant HLA type were discriminated by the cumulative frequency of public TCR beta family members in the study cohort and in an independent roughly 340-donor cohort.

Sequenced: PBMCs. This sequence was found in a human donor in good health (CMV status not recorded). Some clones in this sample may be carry-over from other donors' samples.

The DNA sequence follows: TGTGCCAGCAGTTTACTAGCTGTCTACAATGAGCAGTTCTTC. Translated, it gives CASSLLAVYNEQFF. The chain links TRBV28 with TRBJ2-1, with a tentative D gene TRBD2 over 5 matching bases. The CDR3 starts with the cysteine, ends with the phenylalanine, and has 14 residues. The DNA shown is the 42-base CDR3, in frame from base 1. Trimming at the junction amounts to 2 bases on V and 3 bases on J, and the germline ends lie 8 bases apart. Via the germline V gene, CDR1 is MDHEN and CDR2 SYDVKM.